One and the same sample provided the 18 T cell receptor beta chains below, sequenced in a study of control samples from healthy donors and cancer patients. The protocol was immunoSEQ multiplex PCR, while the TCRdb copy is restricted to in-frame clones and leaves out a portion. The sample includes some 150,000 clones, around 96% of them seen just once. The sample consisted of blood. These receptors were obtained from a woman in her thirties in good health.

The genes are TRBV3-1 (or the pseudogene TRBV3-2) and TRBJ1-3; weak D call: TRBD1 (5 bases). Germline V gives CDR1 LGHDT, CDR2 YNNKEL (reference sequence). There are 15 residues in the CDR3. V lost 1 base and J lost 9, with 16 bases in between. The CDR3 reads CASSQAGRIEGTIYF. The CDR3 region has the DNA TGTGCCAGCAGCCAAGCGGGACGGATCGAAGGCACCATATATTTT.

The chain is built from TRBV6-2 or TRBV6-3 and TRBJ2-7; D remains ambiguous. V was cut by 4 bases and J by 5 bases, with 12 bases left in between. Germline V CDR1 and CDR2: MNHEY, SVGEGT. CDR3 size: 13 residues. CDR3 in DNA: TGTGCCAGCAGTTCCCTAGGGTTCGACGAGCAGTACTTC. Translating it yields CASSSLGFDEQYF.

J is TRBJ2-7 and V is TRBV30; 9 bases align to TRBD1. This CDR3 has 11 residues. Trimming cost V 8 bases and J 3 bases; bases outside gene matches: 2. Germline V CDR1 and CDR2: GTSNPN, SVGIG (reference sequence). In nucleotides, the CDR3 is TGTGCCGCGGGACAGGGCTACGAGCAGTACTTC. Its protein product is CAAGQGYEQYF.

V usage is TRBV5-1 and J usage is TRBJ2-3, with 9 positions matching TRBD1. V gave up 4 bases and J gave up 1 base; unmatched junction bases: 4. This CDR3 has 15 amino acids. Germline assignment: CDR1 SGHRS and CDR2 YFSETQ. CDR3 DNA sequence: TGCGCCAGCAGCGATAGGACAGGGGGCACAGATACGCAGTATTTT. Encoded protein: CASSDRTGGTDTQYF.

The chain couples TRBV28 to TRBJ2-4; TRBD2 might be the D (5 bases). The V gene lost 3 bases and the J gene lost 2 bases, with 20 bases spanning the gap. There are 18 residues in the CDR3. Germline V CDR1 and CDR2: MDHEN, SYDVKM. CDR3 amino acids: CASSFSGLEELTKNIQYF. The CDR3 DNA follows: TGTGCCAGCAGTTTTTCGGGATTGGAGGAACTAACCAAAAACATTCAGTACTTC.

The CDR3 loop is CAISEYGSTEAFF. CDR3 nucleotides: TGTGCCATCAGTGAGTATGGAAGCACTGAAGCTTTCTTT. The chain is built from TRBV10-3 and TRBJ1-1, with D uncertain. V dropped 1 base and J dropped 4 bases, with 7 bases sitting between them. The V gene's germline CDR1 is ENHRY and CDR2 SYGVKD. This CDR3 has 13 amino acids.

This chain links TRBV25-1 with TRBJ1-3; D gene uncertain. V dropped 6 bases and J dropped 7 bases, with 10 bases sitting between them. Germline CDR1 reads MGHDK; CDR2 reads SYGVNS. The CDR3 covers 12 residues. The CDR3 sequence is CASRHRGNTIYF. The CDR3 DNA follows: TGTGCCAGCAGACACCGAGGGAACACCATATATTTT.

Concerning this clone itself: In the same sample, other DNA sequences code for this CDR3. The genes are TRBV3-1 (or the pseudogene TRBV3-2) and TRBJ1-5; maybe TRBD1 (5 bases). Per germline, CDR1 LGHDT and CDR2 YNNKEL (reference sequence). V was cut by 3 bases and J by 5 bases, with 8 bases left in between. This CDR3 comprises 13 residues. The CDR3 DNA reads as TGTGCCAGCAGCCAGGGGCGCGATCAGCCCCAGCATTTT. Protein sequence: CASSQGRDQPQHF.

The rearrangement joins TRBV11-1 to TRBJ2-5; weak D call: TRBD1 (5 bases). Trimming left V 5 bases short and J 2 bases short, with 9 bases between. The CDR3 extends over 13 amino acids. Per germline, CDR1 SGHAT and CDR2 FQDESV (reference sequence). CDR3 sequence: CASSPDRQETQYF. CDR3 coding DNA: TGTGCCAGCAGCCCCGACAGACAAGAGACCCAGTACTTC.

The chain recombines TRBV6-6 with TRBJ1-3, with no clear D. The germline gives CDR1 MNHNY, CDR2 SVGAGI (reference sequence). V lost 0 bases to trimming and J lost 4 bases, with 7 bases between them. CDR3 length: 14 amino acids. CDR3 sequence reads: CASSYSSGGNTIYF. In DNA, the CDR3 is TGTGCCAGCAGTTACTCGAGTGGAGGAAACACCATATATTTT.

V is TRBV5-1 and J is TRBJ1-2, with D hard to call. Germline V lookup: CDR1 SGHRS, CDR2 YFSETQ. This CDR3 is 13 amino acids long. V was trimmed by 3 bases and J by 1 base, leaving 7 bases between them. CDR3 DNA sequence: TGCGCCAGCAGCTATGGCAGTAACTATGGCTACACCTTC. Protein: CASSYGSNYGYTF.

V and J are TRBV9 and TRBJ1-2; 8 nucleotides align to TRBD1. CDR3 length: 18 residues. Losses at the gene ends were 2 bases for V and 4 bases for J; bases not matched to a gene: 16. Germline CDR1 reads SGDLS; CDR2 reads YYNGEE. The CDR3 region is CASSVSLLQGAGGYGYTF. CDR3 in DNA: TGTGCCAGCAGCGTTTCCCTCCTTCAGGGGGCGGGTGGCTATGGCTACACCTTC. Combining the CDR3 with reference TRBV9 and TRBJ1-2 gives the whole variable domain DSGVTQTPKHLITATGQRVTLRCSPRSGDLSVYWYQQSLDQGLQFLIQYYNGEERAKGNILERFSAQQFPDLHSELNLSSLELGDSALYFCASSVSLLQGAGGYGYTFGSGTRLTVV.

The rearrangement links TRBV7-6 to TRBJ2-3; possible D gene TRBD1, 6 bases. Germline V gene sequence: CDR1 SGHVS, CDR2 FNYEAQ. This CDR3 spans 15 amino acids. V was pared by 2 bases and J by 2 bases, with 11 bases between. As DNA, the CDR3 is TGTGCCAGCAGCTTACGTGGGGGCAACACAGATACGCAGTATTTT. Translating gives CASSLRGGNTDTQYF.

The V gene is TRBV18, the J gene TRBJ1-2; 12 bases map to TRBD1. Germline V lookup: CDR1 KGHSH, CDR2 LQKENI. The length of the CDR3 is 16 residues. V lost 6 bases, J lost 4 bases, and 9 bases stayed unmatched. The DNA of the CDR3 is TGTGCCAGCTCGCAACTACCGGGACAGGGGGCCTATGGCTACACCTTC. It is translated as CASSQLPGQGAYGYTF.

This CDR3 reads CASSRCKGQDSYEQYF. The DNA of the CDR3 is TGTGCCAGCAGCCGGTGTAAGGGACAAGATTCCTACGAGCAGTACTTC. The chain combines TRBV14 with TRBJ2-7, with D possibly TRBD1 on 6 matching bases. V dropped 4 bases and J dropped 1 base, with 17 bases sitting between them. Germline V gene data show CDR1 as SGHDN and CDR2 as FVKESK. The CDR3 loop spans 16 amino acids.

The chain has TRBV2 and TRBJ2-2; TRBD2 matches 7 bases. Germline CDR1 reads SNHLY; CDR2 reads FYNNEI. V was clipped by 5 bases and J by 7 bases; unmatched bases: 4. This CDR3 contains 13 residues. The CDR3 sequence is CASSPGRVGELFF. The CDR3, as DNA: TGTGCCAGCAGTCCGGGGAGGGTCGGGGAGCTGTTTTTT.

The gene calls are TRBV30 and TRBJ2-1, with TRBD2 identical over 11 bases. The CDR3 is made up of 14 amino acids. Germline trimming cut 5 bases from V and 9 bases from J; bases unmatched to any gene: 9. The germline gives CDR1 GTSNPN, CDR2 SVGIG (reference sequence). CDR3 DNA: TGTGCCTGGTTTAGCGGGAGGGCCTGGGCTGAGCAGTTCTTC. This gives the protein CAWFSGRAWAEQFF.

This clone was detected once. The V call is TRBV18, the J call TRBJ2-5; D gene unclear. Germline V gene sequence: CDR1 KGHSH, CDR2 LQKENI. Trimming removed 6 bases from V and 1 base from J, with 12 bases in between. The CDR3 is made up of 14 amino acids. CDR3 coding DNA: TGTGCCAGCTCTCCGGGTAGCTTCCAAGAGACCCAGTACTTC. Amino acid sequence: CASSPGSFQETQYF. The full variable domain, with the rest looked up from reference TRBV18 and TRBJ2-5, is NAGVMQNPRHLVRRRGQEARLRCSPMKGHSHVYWYRQLPEEGLKFMVYLQKENIIDESGMPKERFSAEFPKEGPSILRIQQVVRGDSAAYFCASSPGSFQETQYFGPGTRLLVL.